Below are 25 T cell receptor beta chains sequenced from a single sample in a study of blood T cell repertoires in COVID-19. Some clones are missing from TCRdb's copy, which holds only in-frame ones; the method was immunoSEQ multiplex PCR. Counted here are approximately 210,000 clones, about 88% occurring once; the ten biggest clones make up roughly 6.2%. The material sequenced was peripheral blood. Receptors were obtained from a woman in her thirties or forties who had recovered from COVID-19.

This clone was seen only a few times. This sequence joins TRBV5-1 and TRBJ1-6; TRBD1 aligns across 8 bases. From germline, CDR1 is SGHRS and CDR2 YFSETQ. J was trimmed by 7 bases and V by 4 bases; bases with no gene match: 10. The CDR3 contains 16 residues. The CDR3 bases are TGCGCCAGCAGCAGGGCCGGGACAGGAAACAATTCACCCCTCCACTTT. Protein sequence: CASSRAGTGNNSPLHF.

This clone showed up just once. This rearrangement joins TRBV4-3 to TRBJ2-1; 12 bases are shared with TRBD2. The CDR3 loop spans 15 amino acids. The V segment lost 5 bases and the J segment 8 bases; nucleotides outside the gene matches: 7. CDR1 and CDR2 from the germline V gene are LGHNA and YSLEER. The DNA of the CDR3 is TGCGCCAGCAGCACGCTAGCGGGAGGGCCACATGAGCAGTTCTTC. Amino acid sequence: CASSTLAGGPHEQFF.

For the CDR3, the DNA is TGTGCCATCAGTGAACAGGCTAGCGGGAGCTACGAGCAGTACTTC. Its protein is CAISEQASGSYEQYF. This chain links TRBV10-3 with TRBJ2-7; 10 nucleotides line up with TRBD2. The CDR3 extends over 15 amino acids. After removal of 3 bases from V and 3 bases from J, the junction contained 5 bases not matched to a gene. Germline V lookup: CDR1 ENHRY, CDR2 SYGVKD.

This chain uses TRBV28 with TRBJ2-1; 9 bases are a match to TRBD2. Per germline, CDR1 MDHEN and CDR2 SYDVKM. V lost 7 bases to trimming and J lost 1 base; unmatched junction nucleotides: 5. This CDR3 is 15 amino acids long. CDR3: CASTLAGVSYNEQFF. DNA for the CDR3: TGTGCCAGCACCTTAGCGGGAGTTTCCTACAATGAGCAGTTCTTC.

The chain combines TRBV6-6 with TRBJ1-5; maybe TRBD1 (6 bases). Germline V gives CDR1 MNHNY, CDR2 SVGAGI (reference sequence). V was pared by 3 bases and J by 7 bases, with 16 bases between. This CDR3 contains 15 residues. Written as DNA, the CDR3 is TGTGCCAGCAGTTATTCACAGGGTTCGGAGCAGCCCCAGCATTTT. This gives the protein CASSYSQGSEQPQHF.

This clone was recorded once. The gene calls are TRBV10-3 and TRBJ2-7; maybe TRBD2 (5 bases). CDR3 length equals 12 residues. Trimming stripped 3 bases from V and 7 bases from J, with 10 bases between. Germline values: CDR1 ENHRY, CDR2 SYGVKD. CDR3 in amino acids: CAISEPRGEQYF. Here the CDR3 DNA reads TGTGCCATCAGTGAACCTAGAGGGGAGCAGTACTTC.

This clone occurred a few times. CDR3 DNA sequence: TGTGCCAGCAGGACAGAAACTAATGAAAAACTGTTTTTT. It is translated as CASRTETNEKLFF. This chain links TRBV2 with TRBJ1-4; tentative D call: TRBD1 (5 bases). V was trimmed by 6 bases and J by 1 base, leaving 6 bases between them. This CDR3 region has 13 residues. Germline V gene data show CDR1 as SNHLY and CDR2 as FYNNEI.

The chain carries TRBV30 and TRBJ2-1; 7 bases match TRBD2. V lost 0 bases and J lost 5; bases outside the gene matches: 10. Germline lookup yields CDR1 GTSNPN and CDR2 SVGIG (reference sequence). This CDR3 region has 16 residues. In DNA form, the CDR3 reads TGTGCCTGGAGTGTACGTTGGGCGGGAGTTGACAATGAGCAGTTCTTC. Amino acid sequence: CAWSVRWAGVDNEQFF.

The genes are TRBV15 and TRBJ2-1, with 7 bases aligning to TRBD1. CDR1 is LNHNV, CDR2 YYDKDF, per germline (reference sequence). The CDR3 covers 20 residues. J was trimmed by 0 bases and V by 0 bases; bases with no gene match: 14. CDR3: CATSRDWGQNIISSYNEQFF. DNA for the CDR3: TGTGCCACCAGCAGAGATTGGGGACAGAATATAATCAGCTCCTACAATGAGCAGTTCTTC.

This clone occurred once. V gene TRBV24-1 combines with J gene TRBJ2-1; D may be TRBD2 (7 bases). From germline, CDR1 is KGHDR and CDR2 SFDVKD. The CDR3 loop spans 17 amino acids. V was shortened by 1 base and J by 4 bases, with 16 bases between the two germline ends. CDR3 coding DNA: TGTGCCACCAGTGATTTATCTTCCAGCGGGACATACAATGAGCAGTTCTTC. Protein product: CATSDLSSSGTYNEQFF.

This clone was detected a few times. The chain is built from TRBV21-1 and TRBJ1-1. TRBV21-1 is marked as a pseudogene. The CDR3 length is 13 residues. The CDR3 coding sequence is TGTGCCAGCCAGGTGGGGAGGGTCACTGAAGCTTTCTTT. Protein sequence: CASQVGRVTEAFF.

The CDR3 sequence is CASSVWIAGVSYNEQFF. In DNA, the CDR3 is TGTGCCAGCAGCGTATGGATAGCGGGAGTGTCCTACAATGAGCAGTTCTTC. V usage is TRBV9 and J usage is TRBJ2-1; 9 bases map to TRBD2. The CDR3 length is 17 residues. The junction had 6 bases not matched to a gene; V was cut back by 1 base and J by 1 base. CDR1 SGDLS and CDR2 YYNGEE come from the germline V gene. Full variable domain (outside the CDR3, taken from reference TRBV9 and TRBJ2-1): DSGVTQTPKHLITATGQRVTLRCSPRSGDLSVYWYQQSLDQGLQFLIQYYNGEERAKGNILERFSAQQFPDLHSELNLSSLELGDSALYFCASSVWIAGVSYNEQFFGPGTRLTVL.

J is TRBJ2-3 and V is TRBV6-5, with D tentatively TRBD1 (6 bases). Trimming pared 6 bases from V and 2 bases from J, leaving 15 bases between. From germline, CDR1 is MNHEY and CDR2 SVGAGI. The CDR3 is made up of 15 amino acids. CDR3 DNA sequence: TGTGCCAGCAGCCTCGACAGGCCTTTCACAGATACGCAGTATTTT. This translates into CASSLDRPFTDTQYF.

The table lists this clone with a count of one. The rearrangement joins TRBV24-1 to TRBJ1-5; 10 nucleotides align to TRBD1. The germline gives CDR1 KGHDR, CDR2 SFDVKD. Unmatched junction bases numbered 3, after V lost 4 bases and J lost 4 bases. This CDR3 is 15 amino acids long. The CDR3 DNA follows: TGTGCCACCAGTGAGCCGGGACAGGGGAATCAGCCCCAGCATTTT. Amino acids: CATSEPGQGNQPQHF.

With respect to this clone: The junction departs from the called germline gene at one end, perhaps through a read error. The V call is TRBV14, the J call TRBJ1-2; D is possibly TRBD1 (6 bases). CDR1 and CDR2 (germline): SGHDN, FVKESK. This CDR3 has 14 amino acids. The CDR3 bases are TGTGCCAGCAGCCAAGGTACAGGGTACTACGGCTACACCTTC. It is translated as CASSQGTGYYGYTF.

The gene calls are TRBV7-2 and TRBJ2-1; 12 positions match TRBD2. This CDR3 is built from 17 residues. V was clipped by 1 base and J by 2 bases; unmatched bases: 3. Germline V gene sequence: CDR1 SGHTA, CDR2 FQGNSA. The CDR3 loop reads CASSLVPSGGAYNEQFF. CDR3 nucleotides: TGTGCCAGCAGCTTAGTACCTAGCGGGGGGGCCTACAATGAGCAGTTCTTC.

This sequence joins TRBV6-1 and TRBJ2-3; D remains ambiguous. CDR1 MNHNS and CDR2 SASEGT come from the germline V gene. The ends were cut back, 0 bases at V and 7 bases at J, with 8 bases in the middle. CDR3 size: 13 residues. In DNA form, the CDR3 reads TGTGCCAGCAGTGAAGCGAACGGTTATACGCAGTATTTT. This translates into CASSEANGYTQYF.

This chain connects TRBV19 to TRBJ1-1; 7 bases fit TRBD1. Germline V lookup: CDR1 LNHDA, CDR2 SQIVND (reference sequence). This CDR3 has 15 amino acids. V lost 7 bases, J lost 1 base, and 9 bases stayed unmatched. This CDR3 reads CASTPSGQANTEAFF. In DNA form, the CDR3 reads TGTGCCAGTACACCCTCCGGACAGGCGAACACTGAAGCTTTCTTT.

The CDR3 DNA is TGTGCCAGCAATCATCAGACTGGAAACACCATATATTTT. As protein: CASNHQTGNTIYF. The gene calls are TRBV28 and TRBJ1-3; D is undetermined. The CDR3 spans 13 residues. Trimming left V 7 bases short and J 2 bases short, with 9 bases between. Germline CDR1 reads MDHEN; CDR2 reads SYDVKM.

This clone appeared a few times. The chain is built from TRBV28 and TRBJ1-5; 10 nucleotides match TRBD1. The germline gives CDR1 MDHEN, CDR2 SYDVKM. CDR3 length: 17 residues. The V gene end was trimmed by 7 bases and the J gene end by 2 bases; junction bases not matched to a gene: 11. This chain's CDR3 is CASITFSGTGGNQPQHF. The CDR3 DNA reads TGTGCCAGCATCACCTTCTCCGGGACAGGGGGCAATCAGCCCCAGCATTTT.

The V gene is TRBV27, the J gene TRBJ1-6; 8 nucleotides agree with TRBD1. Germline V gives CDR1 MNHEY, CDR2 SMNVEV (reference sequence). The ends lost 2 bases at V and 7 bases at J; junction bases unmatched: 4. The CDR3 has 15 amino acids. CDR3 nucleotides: TGTGCCAGCAGTTTAAGACGACAGGGGAATTCACCCCTCCACTTT. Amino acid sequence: CASSLRRQGNSPLHF.

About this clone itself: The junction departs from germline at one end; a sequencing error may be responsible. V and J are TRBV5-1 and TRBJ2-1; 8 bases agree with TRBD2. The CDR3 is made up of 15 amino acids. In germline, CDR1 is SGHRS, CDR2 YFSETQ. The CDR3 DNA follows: TGCGCCAGCAGCTTGGTAGGGCGGGAGGTGTATGAGCAATTCTTC. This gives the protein CASSLVGREVYEQFF. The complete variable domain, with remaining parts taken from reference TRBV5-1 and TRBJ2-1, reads KAGVTQTPRYLIKTRGQQVTLSCSPISGHRSVSWYQQTPGQGLQFLFEYFSETQRNKGNFPGRFSGRQFSNSRSEMNVSTLELGDSALYLCASSLVGREVYEQFFGPGTRLTVL.

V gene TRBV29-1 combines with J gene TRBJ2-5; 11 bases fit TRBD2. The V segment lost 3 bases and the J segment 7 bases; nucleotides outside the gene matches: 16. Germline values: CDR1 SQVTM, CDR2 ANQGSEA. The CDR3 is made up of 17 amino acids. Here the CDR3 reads CSVDLLAGGGRGTTQYF. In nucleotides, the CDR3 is TGCAGCGTTGATCTCCTAGCGGGAGGCGGAAGGGGAACGACCCAGTACTTC.

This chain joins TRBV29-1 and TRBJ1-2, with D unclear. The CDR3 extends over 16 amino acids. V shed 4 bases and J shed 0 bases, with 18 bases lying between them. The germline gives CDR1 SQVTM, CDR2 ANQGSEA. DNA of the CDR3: TGCAGCGTTGGAGTTGGAGGGTATGGGACTAACTATGGCTACACCTTC. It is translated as CSVGVGGYGTNYGYTF. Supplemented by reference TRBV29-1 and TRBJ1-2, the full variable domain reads SAVISQKPSRDICQRGTSLTIQCQVDSQVTMMFWYRQQPGQSLTLIATANQGSEATYESGFVIDKFPISRPNLTFSTLTVSNMSPEDSSIYLCSVGVGGYGTNYGYTFGSGTRLTVV.

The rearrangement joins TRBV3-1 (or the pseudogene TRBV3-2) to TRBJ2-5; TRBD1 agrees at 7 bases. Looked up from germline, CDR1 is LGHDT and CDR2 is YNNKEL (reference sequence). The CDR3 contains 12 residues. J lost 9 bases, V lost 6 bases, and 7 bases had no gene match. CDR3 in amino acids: CASSHRGLAQYF. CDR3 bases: TGTGCCAGCAGTCACAGGGGATTAGCCCAGTACTTC.